Given below is one T cell receptor (beta chain) in context. Its antigen remains unknown. The data were produced by immunoSEQ multiplex PCR, yet TCRdb's version contains in-frame clones alone and is incomplete. The sample consists of roughly 45,000 clones, 85% to 95% of them appearing once. Between the trimmed V and J ends, which lost 5 bases and 0 bases, there was a span of 15 bases. The CDR3 extends over 17 amino acids. CDR1 and CDR2 from the germline V gene are SGHRS and YFSETQ. These data come from a study of graft-versus-host responses after intestinal transplantation. Study background: Every recipient underwent anti-thymocyte globulin induction, then tacrolimus and steroids for three to four years.

Overall study results and limits: Circulating GvH clones peaking coincided with falling HvG clones soon after transplant.

This sample comprised PBMCs, obtained approximately 340 days after intestinal transplant. The J gene is TRBJ2-6, the V gene TRBV5-1; no firm D call. The sequence came from a human patient who received an intestinal transplant, so some T cells may come from the graft donor. The CDR3 spells CASSSRTTSSGANVLTF. In DNA form, the CDR3 reads TGCGCCAGCAGTTCGAGAACCACCAGCTCTGGGGCCAACGTCCTGACTTTC.